Shown below are 30 T cell receptor beta chains from a single sample sequenced in a study of neurological immune-mediated disorders. In TCRdb, the 5' RACE reads were re-called with MiXCR into one record per CDR3 protein. The sample includes 45,000 to 60,000 distinct CDR3 sequences, about 2.5% of them seen just once. The sequenced material came from PBMCs. These receptor sequences come from a man over 45 with multiple sclerosis.

This clonotype was counted ten times or more. The V and J genes are TRBV7-2 and TRBJ2-3; D is uncertain. Germline lookup yields CDR1 SGHTA and CDR2 FQGNSA. There are 14 residues in the CDR3. V gave up 10 bases and J gave up 0 bases, with 14 bases separating them. CDR3: CATAPGPSTDTQYF. The CDR3 nucleotides read TGTGCCACCGCCCCGGGTCCTAGCACAGATACGCAGTATTTT.

This clonotype appeared many times. The gene calls are TRBV2 and TRBJ2-2, with D unresolved. With 3 bases removed from V and 2 bases from J, the gap between germline ends came to 4 bases. CDR1 and CDR2 (germline): SNHLY, FYNNEI. The CDR3 has 13 amino acids. The CDR3 loop reads CASSEDNTGELFF. CDR3 bases: TGTGCCAGCAGTGAGGATAACACCGGGGAGCTGTTTTTT.

This clonotype has a count of ten or more. This rearrangement joins TRBV28 to TRBJ2-5; a weak D match, TRBD2 (5 bases). The CDR3 totals 13 residues. V dropped 10 bases and J dropped 1 base, with 13 bases sitting between them. In germline, CDR1 is MDHEN, CDR2 SYDVKM. The CDR3 DNA is TGTGCCACCCTTGGACTTTTCCAAGAGACCCAGTACTTC. Encoded protein: CATLGLFQETQYF.

The sample holds many counts of this clonotype. J is TRBJ2-7 and V is TRBV7-2; 7 bases align to TRBD2. The CDR3 extends over 12 amino acids. The germline V gene encodes CDR1 SGHTA and CDR2 FQGNSA. With 7 bases clipped from V and 7 bases from J, the junction kept 7 bases outside the gene matches. The CDR3 nucleotides read TGTGCCAGCACCTCCCCCGGGAGGGAGCAGTACTTC. Translating it yields CASTSPGREQYF.

Ten or more counts support this clonotype. The CDR3 protein is CASSLSVSYEQYF. CDR3 bases: TGTGCCAGCAGTTTATCTGTGTCCTACGAGCAGTACTTC. The chain joins TRBV12-3 or TRBV12-4 to TRBJ2-7; D ambiguous. V lost 2 bases and J lost 1, with 6 bases in between. The CDR3 has 13 amino acids.

This clonotype was observed many times. The chain recombines TRBV5-1 with TRBJ2-1; a possible D gene is TRBD2 (7 bases). CDR1 and CDR2 (germline): SGHRS, YFSETQ. The V end was cut by 0 bases, the J end by 6 bases, with 13 bases between. The CDR3 spans 15 residues. CDR3 in DNA: TGCGCCAGCAGCTTGGAAGGGGGGGGGCCCAATGAGCAGTTCTTC. Translated: CASSLEGGGPNEQFF.

This clonotype appeared many times. This sequence joins TRBV6-5 and TRBJ1-6; TRBD1 agrees at 7 bases. This CDR3 has 15 residues. V lost 6 bases, J lost 7 bases, and 9 bases stayed unmatched. Germline V gene sequence: CDR1 MNHEY, CDR2 SVGAGI. CDR3: CASSPTRDSNSPLHF. DNA for the CDR3: TGTGCCAGCAGCCCCACCCGGGACAGCAATTCACCCCTCCACTTT.

A word on this clonotype: Since a much larger clone is just one base distant, this may be a read error. This chain links TRBV20-1 with TRBJ2-7; D could derive from TRBD1 or TRBD2 (5 bases each). Germline CDR1 reads DFQATT; CDR2 reads SNEGSKA (reference sequence). The length of the CDR3 is 12 residues. CDR3 DNA: TGCAGTGATAGAGGGGTAGCCTACGAGCAGTACTTC. Amino acids: CSDRGVAYEQYF.

This clonotype has a count of ten or more. V and J are TRBV28 and TRBJ2-7; TRBD2 agrees at 8 bases. Germline values: CDR1 MDHEN, CDR2 SYDVKM. The CDR3 consists of 12 residues. V lost 7 bases to trimming and J lost 7 bases; unmatched junction nucleotides: 6. The DNA of the CDR3 is TGTGCCAGCATCGGGGGGGTGGAAGAGCAGTACTTC. This codes for CASIGGVEEQYF.

This clonotype has at least ten counts. The DNA of the CDR3 is TGCAGTGCTATAACAGGAAACTATGGCTACACCTTC. Its translation: CSAITGNYGYTF. The chain carries TRBV20-1 and TRBJ1-2; a weak D match, TRBD1 (5 bases). V was clipped by 4 bases and J by 2 bases, with 8 bases between them. Germline assignment: CDR1 DFQATT and CDR2 SNEGSKA (reference sequence). CDR3 length equals 12 residues.

This clonotype came up many times. This chain joins TRBV28 and TRBJ1-1; no definite D call. The V end lost 1 base, the J end lost 6 bases, and 9 bases lay between the germline ends. There are 13 residues in the CDR3. Germline assignment: CDR1 MDHEN and CDR2 SYDVKM. Written as DNA, the CDR3 is TGTGCCAGCAGTTTATTTAAACGCGCTGAAGCTTTCTTT. This codes for CASSLFKRAEAFF.

In this sample, this clonotype turned up many times. The chain uses TRBV20-1 and TRBJ1-6; D not certain. Germline V lookup: CDR1 DFQATT, CDR2 SNEGSKA (reference sequence). V lost 0 bases to trimming and J lost 14 bases, with 11 bases between them. This CDR3 has 12 amino acids. CDR3 residues: CSARDSGPALHF. CDR3 bases: TGCAGTGCTAGAGATTCGGGTCCTGCCCTCCACTTT.

Points on this clonotype: This may be a read error, as it is one base from a much larger clone. J is TRBJ1-1 and V is TRBV7-9; D is undetermined. The CDR3 totals 15 residues. From germline, CDR1 is SEHNR and CDR2 FQNEAQ (reference sequence). The CDR3, as DNA: TGTGTCAGCAGCTTAAATCCCGGACGTCTCACTGAAGCTTTCTTT. It specifies CVSSLNPGRLTEAFF.

This clonotype has a count of ten or more. A much larger clone sits a single nucleotide away, making a read error possible. The gene calls are TRBV5-5 and TRBJ2-1, with D possibly TRBD1 on 6 matching bases. In germline, CDR1 is SGHKS, CDR2 YYEKEE (reference sequence). The CDR3 runs to 14 residues. The DNA of the CDR3 is TGTGCCAACAGCAAAACAGGGCCGAACAATGAGCAGTTCTTC. This encodes CANSKTGPNNEQFF.

Many counts were recorded for this clonotype. The chain is built from TRBV7-2 and TRBJ2-5; 7 bases match TRBD1. The CDR3 length is 14 residues. CDR1 and CDR2 from the germline V gene are SGHTA and FQGNSA. Losses at the gene ends were 0 bases for V and 3 bases for J; bases not matched to a gene: 1. CDR3 sequence (DNA): TGTGCCAGCAGCTTAGCGACAGGGAAAGAGACCCAGTACTTC. Protein: CASSLATGKETQYF.

This clonotype was detected ten times or more. The V gene is TRBV5-1, the J gene TRBJ2-1; TRBD1 might be the D (6 bases). The V end was cut by 0 bases, the J end by 0 bases, with 10 bases between. This CDR3 comprises 16 residues. CDR1 is SGHRS and CDR2 is YFSETQ in the germline V gene. CDR3 nucleotide sequence: TGCGCCAGCAGCTTGGACGGGACAAGCTCCTACAATGAGCAGTTCTTC. Its protein is CASSLDGTSSYNEQFF.

The chain combines TRBV7-2 with TRBJ2-7; D is unresolved. Between the trimmed V and J ends, which lost 5 bases and 5 bases, there was a span of 7 bases. In germline, CDR1 is SGHTA, CDR2 FQGNSA. The CDR3 extends over 11 amino acids. DNA of the CDR3: TGTGCCAGCAGCATCCTAAACGAGCAGTACTTC. Translating it yields CASSILNEQYF.

This clonotype was counted ten times or more. The V gene is TRBV5-1, the J gene TRBJ2-5, with D tentatively TRBD1 (6 bases). Germline assignment: CDR1 SGHRS and CDR2 YFSETQ. The CDR3 sequence is 13 residues long. V gave up 6 bases and J gave up 3 bases, with 12 bases separating them. The CDR3 DNA reads as TGCGCCAGCACTTACCGGGACAAAGAGACCCAGTACTTC. Translating gives CASTYRDKETQYF.

J is TRBJ2-3 and V is TRBV6-2 or TRBV6-3, with 7 bases matching TRBD2. Germline assignment: CDR1 MNHEY and CDR2 SVGEGT. Germline trimming cut 2 bases from V and 2 bases from J; bases unmatched to any gene: 13. The CDR3 length is 18 residues. Here the CDR3 DNA reads TGTGCCAGCAGTTACCCCCCTTTGAGCGGGGCTTACACAGATACGCAGTATTTT. It encodes CASSYPPLSGAYTDTQYF.

This clonotype was detected ten times or more. The rearrangement links TRBV7-9 to TRBJ2-7; either TRBD1 or TRBD2 may supply D (6 bases each). The CDR3 has 17 amino acids. With 5 bases removed from V and 0 bases from J, the gap between germline ends came to 20 bases. CDR1 is SEHNR, CDR2 FQNEAQ, per germline (reference sequence). DNA of the CDR3: TGTGCCAGCAGCCTTTTTCCGGGAGACAGGTCCTCCTACGAGCAGTACTTC. The encoded protein is CASSLFPGDRSSYEQYF.

In its sample, this clonotype was seen many times. This rearrangement joins TRBV5-1 to TRBJ2-3; D is unclear. Germline V CDR1 and CDR2: SGHRS, YFSETQ. V gave up 0 bases and J gave up 3 bases, with 14 bases separating them. CDR3 length: 16 residues. The CDR3 sequence is CASSLVGRGVTDTQYF. In DNA form, the CDR3 reads TGCGCCAGCAGCTTGGTCGGTAGAGGAGTAACAGATACGCAGTATTTT.

This clonotype was seen repeatedly, ten times or more. This chain links TRBV5-1 with TRBJ2-2; D unclear. V lost 6 bases, J lost 4 bases, and 7 bases lay in between. The length of the CDR3 is 12 residues. Germline V gene lookup returns CDR1 SGHRS and CDR2 YFSETQ. This chain's CDR3 is CASNALTGELFF. The CDR3 coding sequence is TGCGCCAGCAACGCTCTCACCGGGGAGCTGTTTTTT. The entire variable domain, with the rest obtained from reference TRBV5-1 and TRBJ2-2, is as follows: KAGVTQTPRYLIKTRGQQVTLSCSPISGHRSVSWYQQTPGQGLQFLFEYFSETQRNKGNFPGRFSGRQFSNSRSEMNVSTLELGDSALYLCASNALTGELFFGEGSRLTVL.

This clonotype was seen many times. V usage is TRBV2 and J usage is TRBJ2-5; maybe TRBD2 (6 bases). Per germline, CDR1 SNHLY and CDR2 FYNNEI. There are 12 residues in the CDR3. Trimming took off 7 bases at V and 5 bases at J, with 11 bases between the two ends. The CDR3 loop reads CASNPGDETQYF. The CDR3 coding sequence is TGTGCCAGCAATCCGGGAGACGAGACCCAGTACTTC. The entire variable domain, with the rest obtained from reference TRBV2 and TRBJ2-5, is as follows: EPEVTQTPSHQVTQMGQEVILRCVPISNHLYFYWYRQILGQKVEFLVSFYNNEISEKSEIFDDQFSVERPDGSNFTLKIRSTKLEDSAMYFCASNPGDETQYFGPGTRLLVL.

This clonotype showed up many times. This rearrangement joins TRBV6-5 to TRBJ1-5; the D is unclear. The CDR3 runs to 9 residues. The ends were cut back, 8 bases at V and 6 bases at J, with 2 bases in the middle. The germline V gene encodes CDR1 MNHEY and CDR2 SVGAGI. The CDR3 region has the DNA TGTGCCAGCGGTCAGCCCCAGCATTTT. Residues: CASGQPQHF.

This clonotype was seen at least ten times. This chain uses TRBV7-9 with TRBJ2-7, with D possibly being TRBD1 or TRBD2 (6 bases each). Trimming removed 1 base at V and 6 bases at J, with 10 bases between. Germline CDR1 SEHNR, CDR2 FQNEAQ (reference sequence). This CDR3 contains 13 residues. The CDR3 sequence: CASSLGGGREQYF. The CDR3 coding sequence is TGTGCCAGCAGCTTAGGTGGGGGGCGCGAGCAGTACTTC.

This clonotype was recorded at least ten times. V gene TRBV29-1 combines with J gene TRBJ2-3, with TRBD2 identical over 10 bases. The V and J ends lost 2 bases and 5 bases, in that order; junction bases with no gene match: 4. The germline V gene has CDR1 SQVTM and CDR2 ANQGSEA. This CDR3 has 14 amino acids. This CDR3 reads CSVEKLAGRDTQYF. CDR3 nucleotide sequence: TGCAGCGTTGAAAAACTAGCGGGGAGAGATACGCAGTATTTT.

This clonotype was found a few times. The junction differs from germline at one of its ends, possibly a read error. The V call is TRBV12-3 or TRBV12-4, the J call TRBJ2-7, with D tentatively TRBD1 (5 bases). The CDR3 is 14 residues long. The CDR3 DNA reads as TGTGCCAGCAGTTTAGGGGGCGCTTTATCCGAGCAGTATTTC. Translation gives CASSLGGALSEQYF.

This clonotype was recorded many times. This sequence joins TRBV28 and TRBJ2-4, with unresolved D. The germline V and J ends were trimmed by 6 bases and 4 bases, with 7 bases remaining between them. This CDR3 has 12 amino acids. From germline, CDR1 is MDHEN and CDR2 SYDVKM. The CDR3 loop is CASRSLKNIQYF. CDR3 nucleotides: TGTGCCAGCAGATCCCTAAAAAACATTCAGTACTTC.

This clonotype was recorded at least ten times. This rearrangement joins TRBV5-5 to TRBJ1-2; TRBD1 aligns across 12 bases. Looked up from germline, CDR1 is SGHKS and CDR2 is YYEKEE (reference sequence). This CDR3 is 17 amino acids long. J lost 7 bases, V lost 0 bases, and 10 bases had no gene match. CDR3 sequence (DNA): TGTGCCAGCAGCTTGGATCTGGGACAGGGGGCTTTGGGTGGCTACACCTTC. It specifies CASSLDLGQGALGGYTF.

This clonotype has ten or more counts. The chain recombines TRBV12-3 or TRBV12-4 with TRBJ2-7; D ambiguous. Trimming cost V 6 bases and J 3 bases, with 9 bases left between them. CDR3 length equals 12 residues. The CDR3 here is CASSSRYYEQYF. Written as DNA, the CDR3 is TGTGCCAGCAGCTCTCGGTACTACGAGCAGTACTTC.